This T cell receptor beta chain was retrieved from a study of T cells in Graves' hyperthyroidism and ophthalmopathy. There are 15 residues in the CDR3. The V end was cut by 5 bases, the J end by 0 bases, with 11 bases between. CDR1 and CDR2 (germline): LGHNA, YNFKEQ. Ophthalmopathy patients had moderate-to-severe active disease, CAS ≥3, NOSPECS ≥4, and disease duration under 3 months. Based on clinical symptoms, serum thyroxine and TRAb, thyroid ultrasound and orbital computed tomography, diagnoses were reached. Fresh 10 ml peripheral blood yielded PBMCs. To note about this clonotype: Given the absence of the conserved phenylalanine or tryptophan at the CDR3 end, a read error is likely.

Amplified regions were TCR beta CDR3 sequences from RNA transcripts. The TCR CDR3 first-round RT-PCR relied on the HTBI primer set. Each CDR3 protein gets one entry after TCRdb re-called the multiplex PCR reads with MiXCR. The table includes around 490,000 distinct CDR3 sequences, 20% detected once. Sequencing was performed on blood. J is TRBJ2-1 and V is TRBV4-2; tentative D call: TRBD2 (6 bases). The TCR was taken from a man between 40 and 49 years old with Graves' ophthalmopathy. CDR3 amino acids: CASSFDGSSYNEQFS. The CDR3 DNA sequence: TGTGCCAGCAGCTTCGACGGGAGCTCCTACAATGAGCAGTTCTCC.